This TCR beta chain was sequenced for a study of shared clonotypes between healthy human individuals. General study findings and limits: Sampling covered blood only; tissue repertoires likely differ.

Using immunoSEQ multiplex PCR, the repertoire was profiled, and TCRdb retains in-frame clones only, with some absent. This sample carries roughly 510,000 clones, 60% to 80% of them seen once, and the ten largest clones take under 15%. In unsorted samples, genomic DNA was obtained using about 90 million PBMCs. V lost 0 bases and J lost 4; bases outside the gene matches: 13. Germline CDR1 reads SGDLS; CDR2 reads YYNGEE. CDR3 size: 18 residues. A note on this clone: Its antigen is not identified.

The receptor's source is a woman aged 40 to 55 in good health. Some clones in this sample may be carry-over from other donors' samples. The J gene is TRBJ2-3, the V gene TRBV9; 8 bases agree with TRBD2. Source material: PBMCs. The CDR3 sequence is CASSVGSRGGRTADTQYF. The CDR3 coding sequence is TGTGCCAGCAGCGTAGGGAGCCGTGGCGGGAGGACGGCAGATACGCAGTATTTT.